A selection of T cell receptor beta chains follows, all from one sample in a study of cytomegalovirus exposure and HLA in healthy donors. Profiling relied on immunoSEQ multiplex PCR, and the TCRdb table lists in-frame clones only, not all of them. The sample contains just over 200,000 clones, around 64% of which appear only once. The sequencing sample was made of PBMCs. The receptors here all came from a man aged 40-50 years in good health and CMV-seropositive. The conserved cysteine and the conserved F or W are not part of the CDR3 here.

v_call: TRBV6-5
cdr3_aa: ASSWDSSYNSPLH

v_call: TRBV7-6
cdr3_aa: ASSPGTGGNTIY

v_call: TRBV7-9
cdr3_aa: ASSLEASGDQQF

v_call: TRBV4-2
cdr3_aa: ASSLSYNEQF

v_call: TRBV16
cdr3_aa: ASSQIDSSSYGYT

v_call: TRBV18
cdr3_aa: ASSLNQAGAIQPQH

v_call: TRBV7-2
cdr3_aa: ASSVSGNSIYGYT

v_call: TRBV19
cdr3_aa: ASSPTANYEQY

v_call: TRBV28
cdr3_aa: ASSDPGHPIGSPLH

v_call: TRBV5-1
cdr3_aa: ASSPLGRERYT

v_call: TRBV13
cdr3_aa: ASSLDRGRGVEKLF

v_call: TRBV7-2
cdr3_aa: ASSARTGYNQPQH

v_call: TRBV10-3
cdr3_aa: AISDRELAGADQETQY

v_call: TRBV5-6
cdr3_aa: ASSRGTGSGEQY

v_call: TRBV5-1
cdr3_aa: ASSSVTAQETQY

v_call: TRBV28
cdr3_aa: ASSSGAGNTIY